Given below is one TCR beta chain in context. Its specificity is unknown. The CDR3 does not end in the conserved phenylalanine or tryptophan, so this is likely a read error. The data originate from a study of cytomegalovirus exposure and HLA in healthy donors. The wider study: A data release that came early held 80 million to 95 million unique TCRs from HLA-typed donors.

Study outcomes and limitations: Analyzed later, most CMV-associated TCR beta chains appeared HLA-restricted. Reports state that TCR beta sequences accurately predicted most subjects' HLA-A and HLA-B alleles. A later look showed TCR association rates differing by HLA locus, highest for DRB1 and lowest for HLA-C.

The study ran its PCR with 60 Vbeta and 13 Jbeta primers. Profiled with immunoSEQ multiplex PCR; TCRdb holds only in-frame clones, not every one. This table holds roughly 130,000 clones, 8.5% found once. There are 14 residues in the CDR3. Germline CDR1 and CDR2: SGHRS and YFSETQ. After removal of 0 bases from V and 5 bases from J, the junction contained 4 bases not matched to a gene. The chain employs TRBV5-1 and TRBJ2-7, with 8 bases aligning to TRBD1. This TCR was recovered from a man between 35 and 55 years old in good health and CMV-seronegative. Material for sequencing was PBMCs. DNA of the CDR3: TGCGCCAGCAGCTTGGGGCAGGGGGCCGACGAGCAGTACCTC. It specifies CASSLGQGADEQYL.